This T cell receptor beta chain is from a study of T cell repertoires in cytomegalovirus infection. This clonotype was picked up a small number of times. Its antigen remains unidentified. TCRdb itself ran the reads through MiXCR, one entry per CDR3 protein. The profile shows a few hundred thousand distinct CDR3 sequences, just under 40% of them singletons. The clonotype comes from a human donor in good health (CMV status not recorded). Some clones in this sample may be carry-over from other donors' samples. The source was cultured PBMCs, collected from culture after CMV antigen stimulation.

CDR3 coding DNA: TGTGCCAGCAGCCGACGACTAGCGGGAGGGAAACACACCGGGGAGCTGTTTTTT. It encodes CASSRRLAGGKHTGELFF. The V gene is TRBV6-2 or TRBV6-3, the J gene TRBJ2-2; 14 bases are a match to TRBD2. CDR1 and CDR2 from the germline V gene are MNHEY and SVGEGT. The length of the CDR3 is 18 residues. Trimming took 6 bases from V and 3 from J; bases not matched to a gene: 9.